These T cell receptor beta chains were read from a single sample in a study of OX40 agonist ivuxolimab in advanced cancers. Method: immunoSEQ multiplex PCR; TCRdb's copy keeps in-frame clones and lacks some. The sample holds 95,000 to 100,000 clones, 90% seen once. The source material was CD4+ or CD8+ T cells sorted from blood, sampled in a trial of the OX40 agonist ivuxolimab. Source of these receptors: an adult with an advanced solid tumor such as melanoma, head and neck, liver or kidney cancer. Both conserved end residues are part of each CDR3. D genes are given only for firm matches. Size values are once, few and many counts, or a class for expanded clones, and some rows have none.

D,size,V,J,DNA,CDR3
TRBD2,.,TRBV10-3,TRBJ2-3,TGTGCCACCTTAGCGGGAGTCGCAGATACGCAGTATTTT,CATLAGVADTQYF
.,.,TRBV19,TRBJ1-1,TGTGCCAGTAGTATTTCCAGGGGCGCTGGTGAAGCTTTCTTT,CASSISRGAGEAFF
TRBD1,once,TRBV28,TRBJ1-1,TGTGCCACCGGGGACAGGGGAGGGAACACTGAAGCTTTCTTT,CATGDRGGNTEAFF
.,.,TRBV6-5,TRBJ2-7,TGTGCCAGCAGTCGACAGGGAAGGAGGGACTACGAGCAGTACTTC,CASSRQGRRDYEQYF
TRBD2,once,TRBV7-3,TRBJ2-3,TGTGCCAGCAGCTTAGCGGCGGGAGGAGGCGCAGATACGCAGTATTTT,CASSLAAGGGADTQYF
.,.,TRBV21-1,TRBJ2-7,TGTGCCAGCAGCAAACGACTAGCGGGACGGTACGAGCAGTACTTC,CASSKRLAGRYEQYF
.,.,TRBV20-1,TRBJ2-5,TGCAGTGCTAGACGGGGAGAGACCCAGTACTTC,CSARRGETQYF
TRBD2,once,TRBV4-3,TRBJ2-3,TGCGCCAGCAGCCAAGATTGGAGCGGGGCGGGTACGCAGTATTTT,CASSQDWSGAGTQYF
.,.,TRBV4-3,TRBJ1-1,TGCGCCAGCAGCCAAGATTCCGCTGGGAACACTGAAGCTTTCTTT,CASSQDSAGNTEAFF
.,.,TRBV7-9,TRBJ1-2,TGTGCCAGCAGCGATCTTGGAAAGGAAGTAACTCACACCTTC,CASSDLGKEVTHTF
.,.,TRBV27,TRBJ1-2,TGTGCCAGCAGTTTAACTTCGACAGGCCGCGAGTCTGGCTACACCTTC,CASSLTSTGRESGYTF
.,once,TRBV7-2,TRBJ2-5,TGTGCCAGCAGCTTAGCGGGATTCCAAGAGACCCAGTACTTC,CASSLAGFQETQYF
.,.,TRBV7-3,TRBJ1-1,TGTGCCAGCAGCTTAATTGGGCAGGGTGGTACTGAAGCTTTCTTT,CASSLIGQGGTEAFF
TRBD1,.,TRBV5-6,TRBJ1-2,TGTGCCAGCAGCGTGGGGACAGCGGCTAACTATGGCTACACCTTC,CASSVGTAANYGYTF
.,few,TRBV7-2,TRBJ1-5,TGTGCCAGCAGCTTAGCCGGGGGGCACGGCAATCAGCCCCAGCATTTT,CASSLAGGHGNQPQHF
.,.,TRBV19,TRBJ2-1,TGTGCCAGTACCCAGGGGAGCTACAATGAGCAGTTCTTC,CASTQGSYNEQFF
.,once,TRBV4-1,TRBJ2-4,TGCGCCAGCAGCCAAAAAAAGATAGCGGAAATAGCCAAAAACATTCAGTACTTC,CASSQKKIAEIAKNIQYF
.,once,TRBV7-2,TRBJ1-5,TGTGCCAGCAGCCCAAACCCACTGGGGGGACAGCCCCAGCATTTT,CASSPNPLGGQPQHF
.,.,TRBV28,TRBJ2-3,TGTGCCAGCAGTACGACCCGGGCGCAGTATTTT,CASSTTRAQYF
.,few,TRBV9,TRBJ2-4,TGTGCCAGCAGCCTACTGGGCGAAGCTTGGGGGAAAAACATTCAGTACTTC,CASSLLGEAWGKNIQYF
TRBD1,.,TRBV9,TRBJ2-3,TGTGCCAGCAGCGACGACAGGGGAGTCGATACGCAGTATTTT,CASSDDRGVDTQYF
.,.,TRBV2,TRBJ1-5,TGTGCCAGCAGTGAGGAAGGGTTAAGGTTCCAGCATTTT,CASSEEGLRFQHF
TRBD2,.,TRBV11-3,TRBJ2-3,TGTGCCAGCAGCTTAGAAGGGAGGGACCCAGATACGCAGTATTTT,CASSLEGRDPDTQYF
TRBD1,.,TRBV5-1,TRBJ1-1,TGCGCCAGCAGCCTAGGACAGGGTGGCACTGAAGCTTTCTTT,CASSLGQGGTEAFF
TRBD1,.,TRBV5-5,TRBJ1-2,TGTGCCAGCAGCGGCGACAGGGTTTATGGCTACACCTTC,CASSGDRVYGYTF
.,.,TRBV11-3,TRBJ2-2,TGTGCCAGCAGCTTGACCACAGGCTACCGTATGAACACCGGGGAGCTGTTTTTT,CASSLTTGYRMNTGELFF
.,.,TRBV5-1,TRBJ1-1,TGCGCCAGCAGCTTGGTGTCACTGAACACTGAAGCTTTCTTT,CASSLVSLNTEAFF
TRBD2,once,TRBV5-1,TRBJ2-3,TGCGCCAGCAGTACTAGCGGTGGGCGCACAGATACGCAGTATTTT,CASSTSGGRTDTQYF
.,.,TRBV27,TRBJ2-7,TGTGCCAGCAGTTTATTCAGAGAGACCGAGCAGTACTTC,CASSLFRETEQYF
.,.,TRBV4-2,TRBJ1-1,TGTGCCAGCAGCCAAGACCCGGGTATCTCCACTGAAGCTTTCTTT,CASSQDPGISTEAFF
.,.,TRBV11-2,TRBJ2-7,TGTGCCAGCAGCTTAGTACGCCGACCCTACGAGCAGTACTTC,CASSLVRRPYEQYF
TRBD1,.,TRBV11-2,TRBJ1-4,TGTGCCAGCAGCCCGGGGGACAGGATTAATGAAAAACTGTTTTTT,CASSPGDRINEKLFF
.,few,TRBV5-1,TRBJ1-1,TGCGCCAGCAGCTTGCCCCCGGGGGGCACTGAAGCTTTCTTT,CASSLPPGGTEAFF
TRBD1,.,TRBV2,TRBJ2-3,TGTGCCAGCAGTGGTGGGACAGCAGTGGCAGATACGCAGTATTTT,CASSGGTAVADTQYF
.,.,TRBV7-6,TRBJ2-3,TGTGCCAGCAGCCCAAACCTGCGGGCCACAGATACGCAGTATTTT,CASSPNLRATDTQYF
.,.,TRBV7-3,TRBJ2-1,TGTGCCAGCAGCTTAAGTCTTAGACCCTACAATGAGCAGTTCTTC,CASSLSLRPYNEQFF
TRBD1,.,TRBV15,TRBJ2-3,TGTGCCACCAGCAGAGATGGACAGGGGGCTGAAACGCAGTATTTT,CATSRDGQGAETQYF
TRBD1,.,TRBV6-1,TRBJ1-5,TGTGCCAGCAGCGGCGGAGGGGGCGCGGGTCAGCCCCAGCATTTT,CASSGGGGAGQPQHF
TRBD2,.,TRBV29-1,TRBJ2-7,TGCAGCGTTGAATTGGGACTAGCGGGCGAGCAGTACTTC,CSVELGLAGEQYF
.,.,TRBV27,TRBJ2-3,TGTGCCAGCAGTTTACGGGGAGATACGCAGTATTTT,CASSLRGDTQYF
TRBD2,.,TRBV18,TRBJ2-7,TGTGCCTCCCGGACTAGCGACTCCTACGAGCAGTACTTC,CASRTSDSYEQYF
.,.,TRBV18,TRBJ1-1,TGTGCCAGCTCACCTCGGACAGCGAACACTGAAGCTTTCTTT,CASSPRTANTEAFF
TRBD2,.,TRBV6-5,TRBJ2-5,TGTGCCAGCAAGCGGGGCGGCCAAGAGACCCAGTACTTC,CASKRGGQETQYF
.,.,TRBV27,TRBJ1-3,TGTGCCAGCAGTTTCTCGAGCTCTGGAAACACCATATATTTT,CASSFSSSGNTIYF
.,.,TRBV20-1,TRBJ2-1,TGCAGTGTTCCTACGGCAAGGTGGCAGTTCTTC,CSVPTARWQFF
.,once,TRBV7-7,TRBJ2-2,TGTGCTAGCAGCTTAGGCGGGAACACCGGGGAGCTGTTTTTT,CASSLGGNTGELFF
TRBD1,.,TRBV7-2,TRBJ1-1,TGTGCCAGCAGCTTCCAGACAGGGGATACTGAAGCTTTCTTT,CASSFQTGDTEAFF
.,.,TRBV7-2,TRBJ2-4,TGTGCCACCGCCCCGCAGGGGGGAAACATTCAGTACTTC,CATAPQGGNIQYF
TRBD2,.,TRBV15,TRBJ2-3,TGTGCCACCAGCAGAGACACGGGAGGGGATACGCAGTATTTT,CATSRDTGGDTQYF
.,.,TRBV4-3,TRBJ1-3,TGCGCCAGCAGCCAAGACGGGTGGGGCTCTGGAAACACCATATATTTT,CASSQDGWGSGNTIYF
TRBD2,.,TRBV10-3,TRBJ2-3,TGTGCCATCAGTTACGTAGCGCGGGAGGAGGGCACAGATACGCAGTATTTT,CAISYVAREEGTDTQYF
.,.,TRBV11-3,TRBJ1-1,TGTGCCAGCAGCTCTCCGAGTACTGATCAGGTGAACACTGAAGCTTTCTTT,CASSSPSTDQVNTEAFF
TRBD2,.,TRBV9,TRBJ2-3,TGTGCCAGCAGCGTAGCAGCGGGAGGTGATACGCAGTATTTT,CASSVAAGGDTQYF
.,.,TRBV14,TRBJ2-2,TGTGCCAGCAGCCAAGATGGGGCCCAGGGGACCACCGGGGAGCTGTTTTTT,CASSQDGAQGTTGELFF
TRBD2,.,TRBV7-9,TRBJ2-3,TGTGCCAGCAGCCCTAGCGGGCTCACAGATACGCAGTATTTT,CASSPSGLTDTQYF
TRBD1,.,TRBV2,TRBJ2-3,TGTGCCAGCCGAAGGGACAGGGCCCTAGATACGCAGTATTTT,CASRRDRALDTQYF
TRBD1,.,TRBV7-2,TRBJ2-5,TGTGCCAGCAGCTTACAAGGGGGCAAAGAGACCCAGTACTTC,CASSLQGGKETQYF
.,.,TRBV6-6,TRBJ2-1,TGTGCCAGCAGCTACCTACGAGCGGGCAATGAGCAGTTCTTC,CASSYLRAGNEQFF
.,.,TRBV6-6,TRBJ1-1,TGTGCCAGCAGTTACTACCCAGGGGACACTGAAGCTTTCTTT,CASSYYPGDTEAFF